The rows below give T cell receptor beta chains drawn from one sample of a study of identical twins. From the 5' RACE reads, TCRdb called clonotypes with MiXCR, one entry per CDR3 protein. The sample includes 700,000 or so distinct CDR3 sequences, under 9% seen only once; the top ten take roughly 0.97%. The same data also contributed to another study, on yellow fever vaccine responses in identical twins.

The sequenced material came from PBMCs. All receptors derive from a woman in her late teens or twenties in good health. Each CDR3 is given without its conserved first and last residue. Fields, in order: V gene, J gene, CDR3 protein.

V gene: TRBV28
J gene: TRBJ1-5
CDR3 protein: ASSSSVQPQH

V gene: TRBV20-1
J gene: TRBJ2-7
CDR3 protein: SASLGLPYEQY

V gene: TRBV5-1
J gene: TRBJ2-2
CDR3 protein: ASSYGGPHTGELF

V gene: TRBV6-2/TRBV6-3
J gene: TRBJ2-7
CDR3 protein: ASSSPDRGYEQY

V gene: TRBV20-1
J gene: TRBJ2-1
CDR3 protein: SAEGDSSRNEQF

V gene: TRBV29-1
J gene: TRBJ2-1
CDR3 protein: SAGPNEQF

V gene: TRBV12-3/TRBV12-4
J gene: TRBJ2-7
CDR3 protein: ASSYRQPSSYEQY

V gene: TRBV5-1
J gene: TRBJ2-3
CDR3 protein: ASSLFPAGSTDTQY

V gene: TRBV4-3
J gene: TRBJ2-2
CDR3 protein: ASSPSGMNTGELF

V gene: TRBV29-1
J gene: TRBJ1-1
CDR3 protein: SAGQGWNTEAF

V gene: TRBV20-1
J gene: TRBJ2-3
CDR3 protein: SARDTLAGKADTQY

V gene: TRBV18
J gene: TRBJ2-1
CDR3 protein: ASSPWTDNNEQF

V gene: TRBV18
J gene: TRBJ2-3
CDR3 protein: ASSPAGSTDTQY

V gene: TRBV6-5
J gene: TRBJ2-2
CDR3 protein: ASSYTGLAGAGELF

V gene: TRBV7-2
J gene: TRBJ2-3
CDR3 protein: ASSRNPWADTQY

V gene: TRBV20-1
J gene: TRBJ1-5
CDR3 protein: SALLGNQPQH

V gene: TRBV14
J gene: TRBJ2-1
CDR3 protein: ASSQLAGGNNEKF

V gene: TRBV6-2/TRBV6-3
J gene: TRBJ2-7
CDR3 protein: ASSYPTAASSYEQY

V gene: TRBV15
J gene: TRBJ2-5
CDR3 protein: ATSQSGGTQY

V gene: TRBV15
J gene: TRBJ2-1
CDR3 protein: ATSRDLGPQF

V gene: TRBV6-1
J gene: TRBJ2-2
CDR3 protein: ASSIQQGQELF

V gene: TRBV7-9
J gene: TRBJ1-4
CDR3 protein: ASSYREQGASEKLF

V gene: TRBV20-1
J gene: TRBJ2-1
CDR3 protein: SAISGSSYNEQF

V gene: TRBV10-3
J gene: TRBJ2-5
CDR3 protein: AISDYGQGGKTQY

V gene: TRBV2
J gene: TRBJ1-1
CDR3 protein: ASRGYEAF

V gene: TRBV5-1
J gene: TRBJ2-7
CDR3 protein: ASMDGYEQY

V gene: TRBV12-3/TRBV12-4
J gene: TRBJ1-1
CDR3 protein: ASSLGSLSEAF

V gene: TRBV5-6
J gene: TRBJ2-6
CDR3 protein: ASSLNRGTGANVLT

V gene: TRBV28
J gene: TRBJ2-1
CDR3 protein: ASSGGTGLAGSEQF

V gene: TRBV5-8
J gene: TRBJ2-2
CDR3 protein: ASTGELF

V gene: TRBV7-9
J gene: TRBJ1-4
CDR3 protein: ASSPDRATNEKLF

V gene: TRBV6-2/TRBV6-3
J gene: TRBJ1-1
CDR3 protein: ASNGQLEAF

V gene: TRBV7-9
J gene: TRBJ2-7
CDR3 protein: ASSPSAAYEQY

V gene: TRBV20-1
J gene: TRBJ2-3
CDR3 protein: SESAAGLLDTQY